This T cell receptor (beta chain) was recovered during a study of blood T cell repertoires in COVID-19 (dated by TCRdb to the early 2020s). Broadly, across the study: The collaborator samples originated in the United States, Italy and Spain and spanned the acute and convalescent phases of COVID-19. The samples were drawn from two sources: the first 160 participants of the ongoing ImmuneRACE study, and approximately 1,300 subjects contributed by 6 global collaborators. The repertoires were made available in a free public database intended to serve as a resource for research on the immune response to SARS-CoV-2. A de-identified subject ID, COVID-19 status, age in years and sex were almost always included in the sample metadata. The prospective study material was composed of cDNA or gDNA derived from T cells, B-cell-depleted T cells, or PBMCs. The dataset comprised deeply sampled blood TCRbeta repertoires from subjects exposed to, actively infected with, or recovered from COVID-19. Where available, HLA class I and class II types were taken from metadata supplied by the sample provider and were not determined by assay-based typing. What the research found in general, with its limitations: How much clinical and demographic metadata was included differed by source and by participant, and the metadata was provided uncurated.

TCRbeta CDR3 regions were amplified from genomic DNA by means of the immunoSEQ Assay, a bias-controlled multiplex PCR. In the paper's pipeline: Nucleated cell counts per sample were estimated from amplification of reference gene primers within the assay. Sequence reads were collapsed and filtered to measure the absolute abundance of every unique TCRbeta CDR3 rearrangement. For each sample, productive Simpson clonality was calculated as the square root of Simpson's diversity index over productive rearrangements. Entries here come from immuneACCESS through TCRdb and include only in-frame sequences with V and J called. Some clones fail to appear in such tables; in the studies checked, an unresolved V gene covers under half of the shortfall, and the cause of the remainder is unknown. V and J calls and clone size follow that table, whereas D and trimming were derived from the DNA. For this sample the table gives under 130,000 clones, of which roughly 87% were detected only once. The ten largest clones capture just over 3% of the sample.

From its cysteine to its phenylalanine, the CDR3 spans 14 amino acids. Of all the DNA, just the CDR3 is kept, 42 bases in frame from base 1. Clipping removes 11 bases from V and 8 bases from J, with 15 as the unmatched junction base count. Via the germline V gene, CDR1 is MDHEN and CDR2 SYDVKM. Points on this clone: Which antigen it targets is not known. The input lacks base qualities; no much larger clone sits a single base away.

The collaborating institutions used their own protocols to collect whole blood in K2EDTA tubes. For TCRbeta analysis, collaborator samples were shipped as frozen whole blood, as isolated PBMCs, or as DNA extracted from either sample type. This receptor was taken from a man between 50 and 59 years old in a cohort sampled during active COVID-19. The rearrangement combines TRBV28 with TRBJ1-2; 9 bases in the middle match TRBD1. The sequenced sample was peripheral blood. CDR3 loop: CASRGQGTRGGYTF. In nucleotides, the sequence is TGTGCCTCAAGAGGACAGGGGACTCGAGGGGGCTACACCTTC.